Shown below are 12 T cell receptor beta chains from a single sample sequenced in a study of CD8+CD57+ T cells in acquired aplastic anemia. Patients chosen for sequencing had shown CD8+CD57+ cell expansion by flow cytometry. The use of genomic DNA as template underpinned the TCR beta VDJ and CDR3 profiling. TCRdb processed the reads anew with MiXCR; each CDR3 protein has one entry. The sample has 150,000 to 200,000 distinct CDR3 sequences; around 48% are singletons. What was sequenced was sorted CD4+, CD8+, or CD8+CD57+ T cells (not recorded which) from PBMCs. These receptors all come from a human donor with aplastic anemia.

The chain joins TRBV7-3 to TRBJ2-3; no firm D call. CDR3 length: 13 residues. Germline V lookup: CDR1 SGHTA, CDR2 FQGTGA. V was trimmed by 5 bases and J by 3 bases, leaving 9 bases between them. The CDR3 sequence is CASSQTLTDTQYF. In DNA form, the CDR3 reads TGTGCCAGCAGCCAAACCCTAACAGATACGCAGTATTTT.

Many counts were recorded for this clonotype. The chain has TRBV14 and TRBJ1-1; D not certain. The CDR3 contains 14 residues. The ends were cut back, 3 bases at V and 5 bases at J, with 13 bases in the middle. Germline V CDR1 and CDR2: SGHDN, FVKESK. CDR3 protein: CASSQVFGGTEAFF. The CDR3 DNA reads as TGTGCCAGCAGCCAGGTATTCGGAGGGACTGAAGCTTTCTTT.

This chain joins TRBV19 and TRBJ1-5; D perhaps matches TRBD1 (6 bases). Germline V gene sequence: CDR1 LNHDA, CDR2 SQIVND (reference sequence). The CDR3 contains 14 residues. V was cut by 7 bases and J by 2 bases, with 12 bases left in between. DNA for the CDR3: TGTGCCAGTACCAACAGGGAGGGCAATCAGCCCCAGCATTTT. This translates into CASTNREGNQPQHF.

The J gene is TRBJ1-2, the V gene TRBV7-3; a weak D match, TRBD1 (5 bases). The CDR3 is made up of 14 amino acids. Germline loops: CDR1 SGHTA, CDR2 FQGTGA. V was trimmed by 4 bases and J by 4 bases, leaving 13 bases between them. CDR3 in amino acids: CASSSTPGAYGYTF. Written as DNA, the CDR3 is TGTGCCAGCAGCTCCACCCCCGGGGCCTATGGCTACACCTTC.

The sample holds a few counts of this clonotype. Given a much more abundant clone one base away, this may be a read error. It is likely a read error, because the conserved phenylalanine at the end of the CDR3 is missing. V is TRBV5-6 and J is TRBJ2-7; the D call may be TRBD1 or TRBD2 (5 bases each). Trimming left V 0 bases short and J 3 bases short, with 13 bases between. This CDR3 spans 15 amino acids. Germline CDR1 reads SGHDT; CDR2 reads YYEEEE. The CDR3 DNA follows: TGTGCCAGCAGCTTGGGGGCAGGGAGAGGCTACGAGCAGTACCTC. Residues: CASSLGAGRGYEQYL.

This clonotype was picked up many times. The chain has TRBV29-1 and TRBJ1-5; possible D gene TRBD1, 6 bases. Germline lookup yields CDR1 SQVTM and CDR2 ANQGSEA. CDR3 size: 12 residues. V dropped 5 bases and J dropped 3 bases, with 8 bases sitting between them. CDR3 sequence reads: CSVSGANQPQHF. The CDR3 nucleotides are TGCAGCGTTTCGGGGGCCAATCAGCCCCAGCATTTT.

This clonotype was counted many times. V usage is TRBV28 and J usage is TRBJ1-5, with TRBD1 matching 8 bases. Germline loops: CDR1 MDHEN, CDR2 SYDVKM. This CDR3 contains 13 residues. The V gene end was trimmed by 8 bases and the J gene end by 7 bases; junction bases not matched to a gene: 7. CDR3 region: CASDRGRNQPQHF. The DNA of the CDR3 is TGTGCCAGCGACAGGGGAAGGAACCAGCCCCAGCATTTT. The full variable domain, rest sourced from reference TRBV28 and TRBJ1-5, is DVKVTQSSRYLVKRTGEKVFLECVQDMDHENMFWYRQDPGLGLRLIYFSYDVKMKEKGDIPEGYSVSREKKERFSLILESASTNQTSMYLCASDRGRNQPQHFGDGTRLSIL.

This clonotype has only a few counts. The V gene is TRBV7-3, the J gene TRBJ2-3; D gene unclear. This CDR3 comprises 12 residues. The germline V and J ends were trimmed by 5 bases and 4 bases, with 7 bases remaining between them. The V gene's germline CDR1 is SGHTA and CDR2 FQGTGA. CDR3 sequence reads: CASSAGADTQYF. The CDR3 nucleotides are TGTGCCAGCAGCGCAGGAGCAGATACGCAGTATTTT. Looking up the rest from reference TRBV7-3 and TRBJ2-3 gives the full variable domain: GAGVSQTPSNKVTEKGKYVELRCDPISGHTALYWYRQSLGQGPEFLIYFQGTGAADDSGLPNDRFFAVRPEGSVSTLKIQRTERGDSAVYLCASSAGADTQYFGPGTRLTVL.

This clonotype came up many times. The chain employs TRBV20-1 and TRBJ1-1; the match to TRBD1 covers 7 bases. The V gene's germline CDR1 is DFQATT and CDR2 SNEGSKA (reference sequence). V dropped 0 bases and J dropped 1; count of bases not matched to a gene: 8. The CDR3 length is 16 residues. The CDR3 is CSARDRGGGKNTEAFF. The CDR3 nucleotides are TGCAGTGCTAGAGATCGGGGAGGGGGCAAGAACACTGAAGCTTTCTTT.

V usage is TRBV7-2 and J usage is TRBJ1-6; D gene uncertain. Trimming pared 7 bases from V and 10 bases from J, leaving 11 bases between. The length of the CDR3 is 12 residues. The germline gives CDR1 SGHTA, CDR2 FQGNSA. The CDR3 DNA reads as TGTGCCAGCACCCGAGAGGAGTCACCCCTCCACTTT. This gives the protein CASTREESPLHF.

This chain uses TRBV2 with TRBJ2-1, with 8 positions matching TRBD1. The CDR3 runs to 11 residues. V gave up 5 bases and J gave up 15 bases; unmatched junction bases: 6. Germline V gene sequence: CDR1 SNHLY, CDR2 FYNNEI. CDR3 residues: CASSLKQGGFF. Here the CDR3 DNA reads TGTGCCAGCAGTTTGAAACAGGGGGGGTTCTTC.

This clonotype was counted many times. The chain couples TRBV7-9 to TRBJ1-4; TRBD1 might be the D (5 bases). There are 15 residues in the CDR3. Germline values: CDR1 SEHNR, CDR2 FQNEAQ (reference sequence). V was cut by 2 bases and J by 5 bases, with 12 bases left in between. This chain's CDR3 is CASSLIRTPNEKLFF. The CDR3 DNA reads as TGTGCCAGCAGCTTAATAAGGACACCAAATGAAAAACTGTTTTTT.